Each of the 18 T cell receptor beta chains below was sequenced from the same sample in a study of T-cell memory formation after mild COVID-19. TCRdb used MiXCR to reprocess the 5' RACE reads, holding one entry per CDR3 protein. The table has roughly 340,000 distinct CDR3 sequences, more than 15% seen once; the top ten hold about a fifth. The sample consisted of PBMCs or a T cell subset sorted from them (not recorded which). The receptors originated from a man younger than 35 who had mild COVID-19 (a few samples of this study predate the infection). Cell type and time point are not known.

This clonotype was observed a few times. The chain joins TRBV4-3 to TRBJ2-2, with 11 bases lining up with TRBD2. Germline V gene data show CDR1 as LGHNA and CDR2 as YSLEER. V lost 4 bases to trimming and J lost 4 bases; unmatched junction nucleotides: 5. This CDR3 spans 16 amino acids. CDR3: CASSPGLAVSTGELFF. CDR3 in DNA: TGCGCCAGCAGCCCGGGACTAGCGGTCAGCACCGGGGAGCTGTTTTTT.

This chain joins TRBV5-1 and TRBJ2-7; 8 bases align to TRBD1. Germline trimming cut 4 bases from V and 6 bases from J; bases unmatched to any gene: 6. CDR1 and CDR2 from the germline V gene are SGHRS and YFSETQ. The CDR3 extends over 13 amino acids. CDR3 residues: CASSGGQGGEQYF. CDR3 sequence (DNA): TGCGCCAGCAGCGGAGGACAGGGTGGCGAGCAGTACTTC.

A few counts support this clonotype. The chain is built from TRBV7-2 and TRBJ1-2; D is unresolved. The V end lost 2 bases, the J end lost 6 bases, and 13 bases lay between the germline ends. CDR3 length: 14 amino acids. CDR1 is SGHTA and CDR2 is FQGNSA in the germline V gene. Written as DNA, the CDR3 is TGTGCCAGCAGCTTATACGTAGGGTCCCATGGCTACACCTTC. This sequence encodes CASSLYVGSHGYTF.

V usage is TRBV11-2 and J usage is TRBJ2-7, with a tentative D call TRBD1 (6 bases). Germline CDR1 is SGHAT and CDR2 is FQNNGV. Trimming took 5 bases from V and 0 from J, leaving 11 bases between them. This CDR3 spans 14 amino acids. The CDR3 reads CASSPRQDSYEQYF. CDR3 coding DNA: TGTGCCAGCAGCCCTAGACAGGACTCCTACGAGCAGTACTTC. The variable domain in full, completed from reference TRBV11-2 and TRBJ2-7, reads EAGVAQSPRYKIIEKRQSVAFWCNPISGHATLYWYQQILGQGPKLLIQFQNNGVVDDSQLPKDRFSAERLKGVDSTLKIQPAKLEDSAVYLCASSPRQDSYEQYFGPGTRLTVT.

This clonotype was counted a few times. CDR3 protein: CASSVVAGRENYGYTF. The CDR3 DNA reads as TGTGCCAGCAGCGTAGTGGCAGGCCGAGAGAACTATGGCTACACCTTC. J is TRBJ1-2 and V is TRBV9; D not resolved. V was trimmed by 0 bases and J by 2 bases, leaving 14 bases between them. The germline V gene encodes CDR1 SGDLS and CDR2 YYNGEE. This CDR3 is 16 amino acids long.

This CDR3 reads CASSLTSSGPNTGELFF. The DNA for the CDR3 is TGTGCCAGCAGCTTAACTTCTAGCGGCCCGAACACCGGGGAGCTGTTTTTT. J is TRBJ2-2 and V is TRBV7-3; 7 nucleotides line up with TRBD2. This CDR3 is 17 amino acids long. Germline values: CDR1 SGHTA, CDR2 FQGTGA. The V gene end was trimmed by 0 bases and the J gene end by 0 bases; junction bases not matched to a gene: 4.

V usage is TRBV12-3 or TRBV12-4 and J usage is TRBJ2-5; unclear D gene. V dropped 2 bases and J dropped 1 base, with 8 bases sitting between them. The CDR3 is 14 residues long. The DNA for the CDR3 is TGTGCCAGCAGTTTAAGTGTGGGCCAAGAGACCCAGTACTTC. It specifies CASSLSVGQETQYF.

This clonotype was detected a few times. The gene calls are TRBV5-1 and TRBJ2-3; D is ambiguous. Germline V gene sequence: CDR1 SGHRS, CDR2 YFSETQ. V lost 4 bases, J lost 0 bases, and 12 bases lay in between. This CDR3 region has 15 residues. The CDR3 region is CASSLRPTSTDTQYF. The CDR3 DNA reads TGCGCCAGCAGCCTCCGCCCTACTAGCACAGATACGCAGTATTTT.

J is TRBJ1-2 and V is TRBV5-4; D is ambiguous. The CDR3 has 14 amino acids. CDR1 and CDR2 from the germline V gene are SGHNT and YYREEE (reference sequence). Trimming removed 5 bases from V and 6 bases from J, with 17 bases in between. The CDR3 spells CASRLRTATHGYTF. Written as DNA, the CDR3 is TGTGCCAGCAGATTGCGGACCGCCACTCATGGCTACACCTTC. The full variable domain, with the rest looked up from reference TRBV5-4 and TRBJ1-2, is ETGVTQSPTHLIKTRGQQVTLRCSSQSGHNTVSWYQQALGQGPQFIFQYYREEENGRGNFPPRFSGLQFPNYSSELNVNALELDDSALYLCASRLRTATHGYTFGSGTRLTVV.

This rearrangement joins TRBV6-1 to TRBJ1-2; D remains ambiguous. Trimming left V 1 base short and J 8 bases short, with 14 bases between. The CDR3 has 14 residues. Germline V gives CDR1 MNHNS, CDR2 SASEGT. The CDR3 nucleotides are TGTGCCAGCAGTGAAGGACCCCACCCGGGGGGCTACACCTTC. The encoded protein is CASSEGPHPGGYTF.

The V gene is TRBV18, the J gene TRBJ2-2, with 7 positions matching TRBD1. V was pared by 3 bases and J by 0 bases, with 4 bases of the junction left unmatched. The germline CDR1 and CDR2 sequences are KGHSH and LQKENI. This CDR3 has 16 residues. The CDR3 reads CASSPSTGTNTGELFF. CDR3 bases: TGTGCCAGCTCACCCTCGACAGGGACGAACACCGGGGAGCTGTTTTTT.

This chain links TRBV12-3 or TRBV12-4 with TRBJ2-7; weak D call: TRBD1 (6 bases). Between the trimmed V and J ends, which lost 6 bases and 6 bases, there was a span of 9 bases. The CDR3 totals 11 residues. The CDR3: CASSPGAEQYF. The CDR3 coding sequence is TGTGCCAGCAGCCCAGGGGCCGAGCAGTACTTC.

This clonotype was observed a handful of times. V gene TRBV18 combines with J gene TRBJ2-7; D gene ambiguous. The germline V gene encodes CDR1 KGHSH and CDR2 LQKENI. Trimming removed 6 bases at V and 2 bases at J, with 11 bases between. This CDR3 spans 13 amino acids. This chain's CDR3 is CASSPRGTYEQYF. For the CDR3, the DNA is TGTGCCAGCTCCCCCAGAGGTACCTACGAGCAGTACTTC.

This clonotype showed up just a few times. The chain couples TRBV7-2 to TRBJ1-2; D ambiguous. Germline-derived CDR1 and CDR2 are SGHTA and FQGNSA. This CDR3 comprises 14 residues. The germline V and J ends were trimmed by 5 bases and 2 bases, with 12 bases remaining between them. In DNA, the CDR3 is TGTGCCAGCAGCACTGACCCCCAAAACTATGGCTACACCTTC. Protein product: CASSTDPQNYGYTF.

CDR3 amino acids: CASSPPPGTGGETF. The CDR3 DNA sequence: TGCGCCAGCAGCCCACCGCCCGGGACAGGGGGCGAGACCTTC. The chain uses TRBV4-3 and TRBJ1-2, with 12 bases that match TRBD1. This CDR3 is 14 amino acids long. Germline-derived CDR1 and CDR2 are LGHNA and YSLEER. The trim removed 4 bases at V and 14 bases at J, leaving 11 bases unmatched.

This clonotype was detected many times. The CDR3 loop reads CASSGTPQETQYF. DNA for the CDR3: TGCGCCAGCTCCGGGACACCCCAAGAGACCCAGTACTTC. V gene TRBV5-1 combines with J gene TRBJ2-5; maybe TRBD1 (6 bases). Deletions cut 7 bases from V and 1 base from J, with 11 bases between. CDR1 is SGHRS, CDR2 YFSETQ, per germline. CDR3 length: 13 amino acids.

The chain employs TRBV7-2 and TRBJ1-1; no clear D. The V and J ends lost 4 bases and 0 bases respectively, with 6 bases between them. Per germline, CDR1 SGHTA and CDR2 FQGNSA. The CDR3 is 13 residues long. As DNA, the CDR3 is TGTGCCAGCAGCTCAGAGGTGAACACTGAAGCTTTCTTT. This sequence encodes CASSSEVNTEAFF.

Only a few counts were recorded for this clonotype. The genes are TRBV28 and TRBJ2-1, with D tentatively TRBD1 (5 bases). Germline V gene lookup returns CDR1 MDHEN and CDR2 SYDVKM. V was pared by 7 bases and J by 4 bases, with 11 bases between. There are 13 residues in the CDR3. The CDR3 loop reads CASNQDKYNEQFF. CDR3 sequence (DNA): TGTGCCAGCAACCAGGACAAGTACAATGAGCAGTTCTTC.